The 5 T cell receptor beta chains reported below all come from one sample, sequenced in a study of CD8 T cells in ankylosing spondylitis. TCRdb called the 5' RACE reads again in MiXCR, with one record for every CDR3 protein. This sample has a few hundred thousand distinct CDR3 sequences, with about a sixth found just once. The sequencing sample was made of blood, either unsorted or a sorted T cell fraction (not recorded which). These receptor sequences come from a male donor with ankylosing spondylitis or in good health (not recorded which).

This clonotype showed up just a few times. V and J are TRBV20-1 and TRBJ1-2; TRBD1 agrees at 8 bases. The ends lost 2 bases at V and 7 bases at J; junction bases unmatched: 6. This CDR3 comprises 13 residues. The V gene's germline CDR1 is DFQATT and CDR2 SNEGSKA (reference sequence). CDR3 sequence: CSARPTGVFGYTF. The CDR3 nucleotides read TGCAGTGCTAGACCGACAGGGGTATTTGGCTACACCTTC.

The CDR3 loop is CSASPRDWNTDTQYF. CDR3 DNA: TGCAGTGCTAGCCCCCGGGACTGGAACACAGATACGCAGTATTTT. The chain carries TRBV20-1 and TRBJ2-3; a weak D match, TRBD2 (6 bases). The CDR3 runs to 15 residues. The germline gives CDR1 DFQATT, CDR2 SNEGSKA (reference sequence). V gave up 3 bases and J gave up 2 bases, with 15 bases separating them.

The rearrangement uses TRBV9 and TRBJ2-7; D perhaps matches TRBD1 (7 bases). The CDR3 consists of 15 residues. V was pared by 0 bases and J by 2 bases, with 12 bases between. Germline values: CDR1 SGDLS, CDR2 YYNGEE. CDR3 residues: CASSVAGGPPYEQYF. CDR3 bases: TGTGCCAGCAGCGTAGCAGGGGGGCCCCCCTACGAGCAGTACTTC.

This clonotype occurred a few times. The CDR3 loop is CSAPGLAGFTSTDTQYF. The DNA for the CDR3 is TGCAGTGCTCCAGGACTAGCGGGATTCACTAGCACAGATACGCAGTATTTT. The chain uses TRBV20-1 and TRBJ2-3; 12 nucleotides align to TRBD2. The CDR3 spans 17 residues. V shed 5 bases and J 0 bases; nucleotides not matched to a gene: 9. From germline, CDR1 is DFQATT and CDR2 SNEGSKA (reference sequence).

This clonotype was picked up many times. The V gene is TRBV7-9, the J gene TRBJ2-4, with a tentative D call TRBD2 (6 bases). V was trimmed by 4 bases and J by 8 bases, leaving 12 bases between them. The CDR3 has 13 amino acids. The germline V gene has CDR1 SEHNR and CDR2 FQNEAQ (reference sequence). The CDR3 sequence: CASSSLGEDIQYF. Here the CDR3 DNA reads TGTGCCAGCAGCTCTCTGGGGGAGGACATTCAGTACTTC.